This T cell receptor beta chain derives from a study of shared clonotypes between healthy human individuals. Study summary: With ages of 18 to 49, the donors were a couple of women and a few men.

Repertoires were generated with immunoSEQ multiplex PCR, while TCRdb's copy carries only in-frame clones and drops some. The profile shows 1.5 million to 1.9 million clones, 98% of them singletons. Partitioning of CD4+ cells yielded a CD45RA+ naive subset and a CD45RA-negative memory subset. The material sequenced was naive CD4+ T cells sorted from blood. Subset noted: CD45RA+ positively selected. The origin of this receptor is a man aged 25-40 years in good health.

Here the CDR3 DNA reads TGTGCCAGCAGCTTGATGGGATTAACTAGAGGCTACACCTTC. It specifies CASSLMGLTRGYTF. V gene TRBV7-2 combines with J gene TRBJ1-2, with D unclear. V lost 3 bases to trimming and J lost 8 bases, with 16 bases between them. The germline CDR1 and CDR2 sequences are SGHTA and FQGNSA. The CDR3 contains 14 residues.